This TCR beta chain was profiled in a study of blood T cell repertoires in COVID-19. Study-wide context: COVID-19 samples collected from the United States, Italy and Spain covered acute and convalescent phases.

Assay: immunoSEQ multiplex PCR; the TCRdb copy retains only in-frame clones and omits some. Of about 350,000 clones in the sample, about 90% are singletons; the top ten hold roughly 0.94%. The ends were cut back, 6 bases at V and 3 bases at J, with 11 bases in the middle. The CDR3 spans 13 residues. For recovered donors of Cohort 3, there were two negative PCRs, clearance, or symptom resolution. The chain employs TRBV12-3 or TRBV12-4 and TRBJ2-5, with D possibly being TRBD1 (6 bases). This receptor was taken from a woman aged 25 to 39 who had recovered from COVID-19. Sequencing used PBMCs or T cells enriched from blood (not recorded which). In DNA form, the CDR3 reads TGTGCCAGCAGGGTCTCAGGGGAAGAGACCCAGTACTTC. Translation: CASRVSGEETQYF.